Presented here are 22 T cell receptor beta chains from one specimen sequenced in a study of CD8+ T cells in alopecia areata. Once RNA had been extracted, it was reverse transcribed into cDNA to act as the sequencing template. Method: immunoSEQ multiplex PCR; TCRdb's copy keeps in-frame clones and lacks some. The sample yields about 82,000 clones, just over 50% seen once. Sequenced input: NKG2D-high CD8+ T cells sorted from blood. These receptors were taken from a human donor with alopecia areata.

This sequence joins TRBV7-9 and TRBJ2-5; D remains unclear. The V end lost 4 bases, the J end lost 3 bases, and 9 bases lay between the germline ends. CDR3 length equals 13 residues. Germline CDR1 is SEHNR and CDR2 is FQNEAQ (reference sequence). DNA for the CDR3: TGTGCCAGCAGCTCGGAGACGAAAGAGACCCAGTACTTC. Protein sequence: CASSSETKETQYF.

This chain uses TRBV30 with TRBJ2-1; maybe TRBD2 (6 bases). Trimming took off 2 bases at V and 2 bases at J, with 10 bases between the two ends. Germline-derived CDR1 and CDR2 are GTSNPN and SVGIG (reference sequence). The length of the CDR3 is 14 residues. CDR3 coding DNA: TGTGCCTGGAGTTGGGAGGTAGCCTACAATGAGCAGTTCTTC. Amino acid sequence: CAWSWEVAYNEQFF.

The rearrangement links TRBV7-3 to TRBJ2-5; weak D call: TRBD1 (6 bases). There are 11 residues in the CDR3. The V and J ends lost 7 bases and 9 bases respectively, with 12 bases between them. The germline gives CDR1 SGHTA, CDR2 FQGTGA. The CDR3 here is CASKEPGAQYF. CDR3 DNA sequence: TGTGCCAGCAAGGAACCAGGGGCCCAGTACTTC.

The genes are TRBV6-5 and TRBJ2-7; TRBD1 is a possible D gene (6 bases). The V end was cut by 6 bases, the J end by 6 bases, with 18 bases between. This CDR3 region has 14 residues. Germline assignment: CDR1 MNHEY and CDR2 SVGAGI. Here the CDR3 reads CASRITHRDTEQYF. CDR3 nucleotide sequence: TGTGCCAGCAGGATAACGCACCGGGACACCGAGCAGTACTTC.

In regard to this clone: Distinct nucleotide sequences in the sample also encode this CDR3. This CDR3 reads CSVVRDNEQFF. The CDR3 DNA reads as TGCAGCGTTGTAAGAGACAATGAGCAGTTCTTC. The V call is TRBV29-1, the J call TRBJ2-1, with D hard to call. With 4 bases removed from V and 5 bases from J, the gap between germline ends came to 6 bases. Germline CDR1 is SQVTM and CDR2 is ANQGSEA. The CDR3 totals 11 residues.

This clone was picked up a small number of times. The chain carries TRBV28 and TRBJ1-4, with D maybe TRBD1 (6 bases). The length of the CDR3 is 14 residues. From germline, CDR1 is MDHEN and CDR2 SYDVKM. V shed 6 bases and J shed 7 bases, with 15 bases lying between them. The CDR3 protein is CASRQQGSREKLFF. DNA of the CDR3: TGTGCCAGCAGACAGCAGGGGAGCCGTGAAAAACTGTTTTTT.

This chain links TRBV27 with TRBJ2-7; D is uncertain. V lost 3 bases and J 1 base, leaving 7 bases between the germline ends. The CDR3 is 13 amino acids. Germline assignment: CDR1 MNHEY and CDR2 SMNVEV (reference sequence). CDR3 bases: TGTGCCAGCAGTTTTACCGGTTCCTACGAGCAGTACTTC. Encoded protein: CASSFTGSYEQYF.

Only a few counts were recorded for this clone. The chain couples TRBV4-1 to TRBJ2-1; D unclear. With 4 bases removed from V and 5 bases from J, the gap between germline ends came to 15 bases. This CDR3 region has 15 residues. Germline loops: CDR1 MGHRA, CDR2 YSYEKL. The CDR3 DNA is TGCGCCAGCAGCCTCCGCCTAAACATGAACAATGAGCAGTTCTTC. The encoded protein is CASSLRLNMNNEQFF.

This clone showed up just once. The V gene is TRBV11-2, the J gene TRBJ2-2; 7 nucleotides agree with TRBD1. Losses at the gene ends were 5 bases for V and 4 bases for J; bases not matched to a gene: 10. This CDR3 has 16 residues. Germline V gene lookup returns CDR1 SGHAT and CDR2 FQNNGV. This CDR3 reads CASSGRTGDGTGELFF. CDR3 nucleotides: TGTGCCAGCAGCGGTCGGACAGGAGATGGCACCGGGGAGCTGTTTTTT. Combining the CDR3 with reference TRBV11-2 and TRBJ2-2 gives the whole variable domain EAGVAQSPRYKIIEKRQSVAFWCNPISGHATLYWYQQILGQGPKLLIQFQNNGVVDDSQLPKDRFSAERLKGVDSTLKIQPAKLEDSAVYLCASSGRTGDGTGELFFGEGSRLTVL.

This clone was counted a few times. DNA for the CDR3: TGTGCCAGCAGCTTAGTGTACAGCCCAAATCATGAGCAGTTCTTC. It is translated as CASSLVYSPNHEQFF. The rearrangement uses TRBV11-2 and TRBJ2-1; no clear D. V lost 1 base and J 8 bases, leaving 15 bases between the germline ends. The CDR3 consists of 15 residues. In germline, CDR1 is SGHAT, CDR2 FQNNGV.

This clone turned up a few times. The chain links TRBV19 to TRBJ1-1; 9 bases map to TRBD1. The CDR3 has 14 residues. Germline loops: CDR1 LNHDA, CDR2 SQIVND (reference sequence). V was pared by 5 bases and J by 7 bases, with 8 bases of the junction left unmatched. Here the CDR3 reads CASSPSTGGFEAFF. The CDR3 region has the DNA TGTGCCAGTAGTCCCTCGACAGGGGGGTTTGAAGCTTTCTTT.

This clone has more than one count but fewer than ten. The genes are TRBV7-9 and TRBJ1-1, with 9 positions matching TRBD1. The CDR3 runs to 15 residues. The J segment lost 6 bases and the V segment lost 2 bases, leaving 7 bases of the junction unmatched. Germline V gene data show CDR1 as SEHNR and CDR2 as FQNEAQ (reference sequence). CDR3: CASSLLGQGFPEAFF. The CDR3, as DNA: TGTGCCAGCAGCTTACTCGGACAGGGGTTCCCTGAAGCTTTCTTT.

The V and J genes are TRBV6-5 and TRBJ1-6; 10 bases line up with TRBD1. The CDR3 runs 15 residues. The J segment lost 7 bases and the V segment lost 6 bases, leaving 6 bases of the junction unmatched. The germline CDR1 and CDR2 sequences are MNHEY and SVGAGI. The CDR3 DNA sequence: TGTGCCAGCAGCGTCCCGGGACAGGGGAATTCACCCCTCCACTTT. Translating gives CASSVPGQGNSPLHF.

The rearrangement links TRBV27 to TRBJ2-1; TRBD1 matches at 9 bases. CDR1 and CDR2 from the germline V gene are MNHEY and SMNVEV (reference sequence). Trimming took 5 bases from V and 9 from J; bases not matched to a gene: 11. The CDR3 extends over 15 amino acids. The CDR3: CASSLRTGVASEQFF. CDR3 DNA: TGTGCCAGCAGTCTTAGGACAGGGGTAGCGAGTGAGCAGTTCTTC.

The CDR3 DNA sequence: TGTGCCAGCAGCCCCACCGGGGACAGCCCCTACGAGCAGTACTTC. Translation: CASSPTGDSPYEQYF. The V call is TRBV7-2, the J call TRBJ2-7; TRBD1 aligns across 7 bases. The CDR3 runs 15 residues. Trimming cost V 5 bases and J 2 bases; bases outside gene matches: 9. Germline values: CDR1 SGHTA, CDR2 FQGNSA.

J is TRBJ1-4 and V is TRBV7-8, with D unclear. Trimming left V 3 bases short and J 7 bases short, with 6 bases between. Germline assignment: CDR1 SGHVS and CDR2 FQNEAQ. The CDR3 is made up of 12 amino acids. The CDR3 protein is CASSFSGEKLFF. The CDR3 DNA reads TGTGCCAGCAGCTTCTCAGGTGAAAAACTGTTTTTT.

The chain recombines TRBV27 with TRBJ2-7; D gene unclear. Per germline, CDR1 MNHEY and CDR2 SMNVEV (reference sequence). This CDR3 is built from 11 residues. Trimming stripped 7 bases from V and 5 bases from J, with 9 bases between. The CDR3 loop is CASNSGNEQYF. Written as DNA, the CDR3 is TGTGCCAGCAACTCGGGCAACGAGCAGTACTTC.

The chain is built from TRBV27 and TRBJ2-3; D remains unclear. Germline lookup yields CDR1 MNHEY and CDR2 SMNVEV (reference sequence). The germline V and J ends were trimmed by 0 bases and 1 base, with 2 bases remaining between them. The CDR3 consists of 13 residues. For the CDR3, the DNA is TGTGCCAGCAGTTTATCACGCACAGATACGCAGTATTTT. Translation gives CASSLSRTDTQYF.

The chain couples TRBV5-1 to TRBJ2-7, with 10 positions matching TRBD1. The CDR3 spans 15 residues. With 4 bases clipped from V and 5 bases from J, the junction kept 9 bases outside the gene matches. CDR1 is SGHRS and CDR2 is YFSETQ in the germline V gene. The CDR3 region has the DNA TGCGCCAGCAGCACATCGGGACAGGGGAGCCACGAGCAGTACTTC. It encodes CASSTSGQGSHEQYF.

This clone was found a few times. The V and J genes are TRBV28 and TRBJ1-2, with D unresolved. Germline V gene sequence: CDR1 MDHEN, CDR2 SYDVKM. Trimming removed 6 bases at V and 10 bases at J, with 18 bases between. This CDR3 comprises 13 residues. The chain's CDR3 is CASSQTGRADYTF. The CDR3 DNA follows: TGTGCCAGCAGCCAAACCGGGAGGGCTGACTACACCTTC.

The chain's CDR3 is CASRTQTPGWETQYF. As DNA, the CDR3 is TGTGCCAGCAGAACCCAAACCCCGGGGTGGGAGACCCAGTACTTC. The chain employs TRBV27 and TRBJ2-5; D is perhaps TRBD2 (5 bases). V gave up 6 bases and J gave up 5 bases, with 19 bases separating them. The CDR3 contains 15 residues. CDR1 MNHEY and CDR2 SMNVEV come from the germline V gene (reference sequence).

The genes are TRBV4-1 and TRBJ2-5; no clear D. Germline V gene data show CDR1 as MGHRA and CDR2 as YSYEKL. This CDR3 contains 14 residues. Between the trimmed V and J ends, which lost 2 bases and 2 bases, there was a span of 9 bases. As DNA, the CDR3 is TGCGCCAGCAGCCAATTAGGGCTACAAGAGACCCAGTACTTC. It specifies CASSQLGLQETQYF.